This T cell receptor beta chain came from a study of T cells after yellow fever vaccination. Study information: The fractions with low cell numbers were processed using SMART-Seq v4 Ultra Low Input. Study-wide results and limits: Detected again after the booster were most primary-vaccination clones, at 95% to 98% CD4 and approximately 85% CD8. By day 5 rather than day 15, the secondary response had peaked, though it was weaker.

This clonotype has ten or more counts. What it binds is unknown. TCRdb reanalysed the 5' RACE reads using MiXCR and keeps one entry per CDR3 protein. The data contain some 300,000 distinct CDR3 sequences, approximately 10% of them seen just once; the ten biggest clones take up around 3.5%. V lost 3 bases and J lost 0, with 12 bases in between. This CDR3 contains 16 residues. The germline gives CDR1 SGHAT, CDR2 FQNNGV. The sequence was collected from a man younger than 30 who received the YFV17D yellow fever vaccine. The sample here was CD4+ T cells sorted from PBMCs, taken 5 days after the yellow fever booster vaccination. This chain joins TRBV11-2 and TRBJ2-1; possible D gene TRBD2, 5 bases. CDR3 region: CASSFRPDSSYNEQFF. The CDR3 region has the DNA TGTGCCAGCAGCTTCCGACCGGACTCCTCCTACAATGAGCAGTTCTTC.